The 32 T cell receptor beta chains listed next were all sequenced from one sample in a study of human T cells and chemical hapten exposure. From the RACE reads, TCRdb called clonotypes with MiXCR, one entry per CDR3 protein. Of 300,000 to 450,000 distinct CDR3 sequences listed, roughly 5% are singletons. Time point of the sample: patch test 1, 2 weeks after DPC sensitization. Noted treatment: therapeutic diphenylcyclopropenone sensitization with weekly scalp DPC. Material: whole blood, obtained in connection with sensitization to the hapten diphenylcyclopropenone (DPC). The receptors were gathered from a woman aged 45-59 years with alopecia areata. Some clones in this sample may be carry-over from other donors' samples.

This clonotype was picked up a small number of times. The chain links TRBV6-5 to TRBJ1-2; a weak D match, TRBD1 (5 bases). This CDR3 region has 14 residues. CDR1 is MNHEY, CDR2 SVGAGI, per germline. The V gene lost 1 base and the J gene lost 4 bases, with 10 bases spanning the gap. The DNA of the CDR3 is TGTGCCAGCAGTTACTTCCCAGGGATCTATGGCTACACCTTC. Amino acid sequence: CASSYFPGIYGYTF.

The chain couples TRBV7-8 to TRBJ2-2; TRBD1 aligns across 7 bases. J was trimmed by 1 base and V by 3 bases; bases with no gene match: 8. The length of the CDR3 is 17 residues. Germline V gene lookup returns CDR1 SGHVS and CDR2 FQNEAQ. The CDR3 region is CASSFSPRDRNTGELFF. The CDR3 DNA sequence: TGTGCCAGCAGCTTTTCTCCACGGGACAGGAACACCGGGGAGCTGTTTTTT. The entire variable domain, with the rest obtained from reference TRBV7-8 and TRBJ2-2, is as follows: GAGVSQSPRYKVAKRGQDVALRCDPISGHVSLFWYQQALGQGPEFLTYFQNEAQLDKSGLPSDRFFAERPEGSVSTLKIQRTQQEDSAVYLCASSFSPRDRNTGELFFGEGSRLTVL.

This clonotype was detected many times. The V gene is TRBV27, the J gene TRBJ1-5, with TRBD1 as a possible D gene (5 bases). Germline V gene lookup returns CDR1 MNHEY and CDR2 SMNVEV (reference sequence). The V end lost 2 bases, the J end lost 5 bases, and 10 bases lay between the germline ends. The CDR3 contains 14 residues. The CDR3 region is CASSLRGRDQPQHF. The CDR3 DNA sequence: TGTGCCAGCAGTTTAAGGGGTCGGGATCAGCCCCAGCATTTT.

The chain combines TRBV5-6 with TRBJ2-3; D uncertain. This CDR3 has 13 residues. V lost 3 bases, J lost 5 bases, and 10 bases lay in between. Germline V lookup: CDR1 SGHDT, CDR2 YYEEEE. The CDR3 DNA sequence: TGTGCCAGCAGCTGGCCGCCCGAAGATACGCAGTATTTT. Its translation is CASSWPPEDTQYF. The variable domain in full, completed from reference TRBV5-6 and TRBJ2-3, reads DAGVTQSPTHLIKTRGQQVTLRCSPKSGHDTVSWYQQALGQGPQFIFQYYEEEERQRGNFPDRFSGHQFPNYSSELNVNALLLGDSALYLCASSWPPEDTQYFGPGTRLTVL.

The sample holds many counts of this clonotype. This chain connects TRBV12-3 or TRBV12-4 to TRBJ2-7; 8 nucleotides agree with TRBD1. V lost 6 bases and J lost 2; bases outside the gene matches: 6. The CDR3 totals 14 residues. CDR3 DNA: TGTGCCAGCAGCCCCACAGGGGGGACCTACGAGCAGTACTTC. Encoded protein: CASSPTGGTYEQYF.

Ten or more counts support this clonotype. The genes are TRBV29-1 and TRBJ1-5; tentatively, D is TRBD1 (5 bases). The germline V gene has CDR1 SQVTM and CDR2 ANQGSEA. The CDR3 sequence is 12 residues long. Trimming took 4 bases from V and 6 from J, leaving 10 bases between them. This chain's CDR3 is CSVGGAGQPQHF. CDR3 nucleotide sequence: TGCAGCGTTGGAGGGGCTGGTCAGCCCCAGCATTTT.

This clonotype was observed at least ten times. V usage is TRBV6-2 or TRBV6-3 and J usage is TRBJ2-2; no firm D call. The germline V and J ends were trimmed by 2 bases and 5 bases, with 12 bases remaining between them. CDR1 and CDR2 (germline): MNHEY, SVGEGT. The CDR3 contains 15 residues. The CDR3 sequence is CASSYPPGLTGELFF. The CDR3 DNA sequence: TGTGCCAGCAGTTACCCTCCGGGTCTTACCGGGGAGCTGTTTTTT.

This clonotype was recorded many times. The chain employs TRBV12-3 or TRBV12-4 and TRBJ2-2; D remains unclear. The CDR3 spans 13 residues. Trimming took off 4 bases at V and 6 bases at J, with 9 bases between the two ends. The CDR3 reads CASSSTRSGELFF. CDR3 bases: TGTGCCAGCAGTTCCACCCGATCCGGGGAGCTGTTTTTT.

This clonotype was counted many times. The chain has TRBV20-1 and TRBJ1-6, with D perhaps matching TRBD1 (5 bases). Germline CDR1 DFQATT, CDR2 SNEGSKA (reference sequence). Trimming cost V 3 bases and J 10 bases, with 10 bases left between them. The CDR3 spans 12 residues. The CDR3 region is CSAREGHSPLHF. CDR3 nucleotide sequence: TGCAGTGCTAGGGAGGGGCACTCACCCCTCCACTTT.

This clonotype appeared many times. The rearrangement joins TRBV7-9 to TRBJ1-1; 7 positions match TRBD1. The CDR3 consists of 14 residues. Germline lookup yields CDR1 SEHNR and CDR2 FQNEAQ (reference sequence). Germline trimming cut 4 bases from V and 1 base from J; bases unmatched to any gene: 3. CDR3: CASSSEGANTEAFF. The CDR3 bases are TGTGCCAGCAGCTCCGAGGGGGCGAACACTGAAGCTTTCTTT. The full variable domain, rest sourced from reference TRBV7-9 and TRBJ1-1, is DTGVSQNPRHKITKRGQNVTFRCDPISEHNRLYWYRQTLGQGPEFLTYFQNEAQLEKSRLLSDRFSAERPKGSFSTLEIQRTEQGDSAMYLCASSSEGANTEAFFGQGTRLTVV.

This clonotype came up many times. This chain links TRBV6-2 or TRBV6-3 with TRBJ1-5; D gene ambiguous. The ends were cut back, 2 bases at V and 5 bases at J, with 7 bases in the middle. Germline values: CDR1 MNHEY, CDR2 SVGEGT. The CDR3 spans 13 residues. CDR3: CASSYQLHQPQHF. The CDR3 DNA reads TGTGCCAGCAGTTACCAGCTTCATCAGCCCCAGCATTTT.

The chain is built from TRBV6-1 and TRBJ1-1; D is possibly TRBD1 (6 bases). From germline, CDR1 is MNHNS and CDR2 SASEGT. Trimming pared 3 bases from V and 4 bases from J, leaving 18 bases between. This CDR3 has 16 residues. CDR3 DNA sequence: TGTGCCAGCAGTGAGGCTCAGGTCTTAGGGGGCACTGAAGCTTTCTTT. This gives the protein CASSEAQVLGGTEAFF.

This clonotype was recorded many times. The V and J genes are TRBV29-1 and TRBJ2-7, with 10 bases aligning to TRBD2. V was pared by 6 bases and J by 2 bases, with 7 bases of the junction left unmatched. Germline CDR1 is SQVTM and CDR2 is ANQGSEA. CDR3 size: 14 residues. The CDR3 DNA follows: TGCAGCGTCGCCGGACTAGCGGATACCTACGAGCAGTACTTC. Its translation is CSVAGLADTYEQYF.

The chain couples TRBV20-1 to TRBJ1-5; the D gene is possibly TRBD1 (5 bases). Per the germline V gene, CDR1 is DFQATT and CDR2 is SNEGSKA (reference sequence). The CDR3 length is 14 residues. Trimming left V 1 base short and J 6 bases short, with 13 bases between. CDR3 bases: TGCAGTGCTAGAGGGGCAGGGCAAGGTCAGCCCCAGCATTTT. It translates to CSARGAGQGQPQHF.

The V call is TRBV5-6, the J call TRBJ2-3; TRBD2 aligns across 10 bases. V trimming: 4 bases; J trimming: 5 bases; junction bases outside the gene matches: 16. The germline V gene has CDR1 SGHDT and CDR2 YYEEEE. CDR3 length: 18 residues. The CDR3 DNA reads as TGTGCCAGCAGCGAAGAACTCCTAGCGGGGGTTCCCGAAGATACGCAGTATTTT. It yields the protein CASSEELLAGVPEDTQYF.

This clonotype has only a few counts. The chain employs TRBV7-3 and TRBJ1-1; TRBD1 aligns across 7 bases. The germline gives CDR1 SGHTA, CDR2 FQGTGA. J lost 9 bases, V lost 5 bases, and 9 bases had no gene match. CDR3 size: 13 residues. The CDR3 loop is CASSARQGSQAFF. CDR3 nucleotide sequence: TGTGCCAGCAGCGCCAGACAGGGCAGCCAAGCTTTCTTT.

In this sample, this clonotype turned up many times. The gene calls are TRBV12-3 or TRBV12-4 and TRBJ2-7, with 9 nucleotides matching TRBD1. This CDR3 has 14 amino acids. J was trimmed by 5 bases and V by 6 bases; bases with no gene match: 8. The CDR3 DNA reads as TGTGCCAGCAGCCGGACAGGGGAGGTGAACGAGCAGTACTTC. Its protein is CASSRTGEVNEQYF.

This clonotype was observed many times. The chain couples TRBV6-2 or TRBV6-3 to TRBJ2-1, with D perhaps assigned TRBD1 or TRBD2 (5 bases each). V lost 2 bases, J lost 12 bases, and 17 bases lay in between. The CDR3 sequence is 14 residues long. Looked up from germline, CDR1 is MNHEY and CDR2 is SVGEGT. CDR3 DNA sequence: TGTGCCAGCAGTTACCCCCCCGCAGGTGGGGGGCAGTTCTTC. The encoded protein is CASSYPPAGGGQFF.

The sample holds a few counts of this clonotype. The V gene is TRBV7-2, the J gene TRBJ1-6, with TRBD1 identical over 7 bases. The J segment lost 7 bases and the V segment lost 5 bases, leaving 5 bases of the junction unmatched. The CDR3 totals 14 residues. Germline V lookup: CDR1 SGHTA, CDR2 FQGNSA. This CDR3 reads CASSVRQGNSPLHF. The CDR3, as DNA: TGTGCCAGCAGCGTACGACAGGGAAATTCACCCCTCCACTTT.

The sample holds many counts of this clonotype. The chain couples TRBV27 to TRBJ2-4; TRBD2 aligns across 10 bases. The CDR3 has 15 residues. The junction had 8 bases not matched to a gene; V was cut back by 1 base and J by 11 bases. Germline V gene lookup returns CDR1 MNHEY and CDR2 SMNVEV (reference sequence). DNA for the CDR3: TGTGCCAGCAGTTTATTCCTAGCGGGAGTGGGGTTTCAGTACTTC. This gives the protein CASSLFLAGVGFQYF.

This clonotype was counted many times. The chain couples TRBV5-4 to TRBJ1-1; D not certain. The length of the CDR3 is 14 residues. Trimming stripped 2 bases from V and 1 base from J, with 9 bases between. Germline values: CDR1 SGHNT, CDR2 YYREEE (reference sequence). This CDR3 reads CASSLRQPNTEAFF. CDR3 coding DNA: TGTGCCAGCAGCTTAAGGCAGCCGAACACTGAAGCTTTCTTT.

V and J are TRBV4-3 and TRBJ2-7, with 9 bases aligning to TRBD1. Trimming took 4 bases from V and 4 from J; bases not matched to a gene: 8. CDR1 and CDR2 (germline): LGHNA, YSLEER. This CDR3 is built from 15 residues. The CDR3 sequence: CASSRERTGEYEQYF. The CDR3 coding sequence is TGCGCCAGCAGCCGAGAACGGACAGGGGAGTACGAGCAGTACTTC.

This clonotype was observed many times. V gene TRBV7-8 combines with J gene TRBJ2-2; D perhaps matches TRBD1 (6 bases). The CDR3 runs 15 residues. Germline values: CDR1 SGHVS, CDR2 FQNEAQ. Trimming cost V 1 base and J 3 bases, with 9 bases left between them. The CDR3 reads CASSLGGRYTGELFF. Here the CDR3 DNA reads TGTGCCAGCAGCTTAGGGGGGCGATACACCGGGGAGCTGTTTTTT.

The table lists this clonotype with many counts. J is TRBJ1-5 and V is TRBV20-1; 7 bases are a match to TRBD1. This CDR3 has 14 residues. Germline-derived CDR1 and CDR2 are DFQATT and SNEGSKA (reference sequence). Germline trimming cut 3 bases from V and 3 bases from J; bases unmatched to any gene: 5. The CDR3 spells CSASRGSDNQPQHF. The CDR3 nucleotides read TGCAGTGCTAGCAGGGGGAGTGACAATCAGCCCCAGCATTTT.

This clonotype was counted ten times or more. CDR3 sequence reads: CASSPYSSGANVLTF. The DNA of the CDR3 is TGTGCCAGCAGTCCCTATTCATCCGGGGCCAACGTCCTGACTTTC. The V gene is TRBV6-6, the J gene TRBJ2-6; D is uncertain. Germline values: CDR1 MNHNY, CDR2 SVGAGI (reference sequence). The CDR3 is 15 residues long. The V gene lost 5 bases and the J gene lost 4 bases, with 12 bases spanning the gap.

This clonotype has at least ten counts. CDR3 DNA: TGTGCCAGCAGTTTATTGGGACAGGGAGCTGGGGCCAACGTCCTGACTTTC. This sequence encodes CASSLLGQGAGANVLTF. The genes are TRBV27 and TRBJ2-6; 9 bases agree with TRBD1. The V and J ends lost 1 base and 2 bases, in that order; junction bases with no gene match: 3. CDR3 length: 17 amino acids. Germline-derived CDR1 and CDR2 are MNHEY and SMNVEV (reference sequence).

There are many counts of this clonotype. The genes are TRBV7-9 and TRBJ2-1, with TRBD2 identical over 8 bases. After removal of 5 bases from V and 0 bases from J, the junction contained 12 bases not matched to a gene. Germline V gene lookup returns CDR1 SEHNR and CDR2 FQNEAQ (reference sequence). The CDR3 has 18 amino acids. The DNA of the CDR3 is TGTGCCAGCAGCGCGGGAGCGGGGGCCCGGAGCTCCTACAATGAGCAGTTCTTC. It encodes CASSAGAGARSSYNEQFF.

This clonotype has at least ten counts. V is TRBV4-1 and J is TRBJ1-2, with 7 positions matching TRBD1. The V and J ends lost 9 bases and 8 bases, in that order; junction bases with no gene match: 15. From germline, CDR1 is MGHRA and CDR2 YSYEKL. The CDR3 is 14 residues long. The CDR3 is CASTGTVLRGGYTF. The CDR3 coding sequence is TGCGCCAGTACCGGGACAGTCCTTAGGGGGGGCTACACCTTC.

This clonotype was found many times. CDR3 sequence reads: CASSSTHPGQGGPYF. DNA for the CDR3: TGTGCCAGCAGTTCCACACACCCGGGTCAGGGGGGGCCGTACTTC. This chain links TRBV28 with TRBJ2-7; D is possibly TRBD1 or TRBD2 (7 bases each). The germline V and J ends were trimmed by 4 bases and 12 bases, with 25 bases remaining between them. The germline CDR1 and CDR2 sequences are MDHEN and SYDVKM. The CDR3 is made up of 15 amino acids.

There are many counts of this clonotype. The V and J genes are TRBV7-6 and TRBJ2-1; no definite D call. This CDR3 is 15 amino acids long. V was cut by 5 bases and J by 2 bases, with 13 bases left in between. Per germline, CDR1 SGHVS and CDR2 FNYEAQ. The CDR3 bases are TGTGCCAGCAGCCTGGGGTGGGCAGCCTACAATGAGCAGTTCTTC. Encoded protein: CASSLGWAAYNEQFF.

This clonotype was seen a handful of times. The J gene is TRBJ1-6, the V gene TRBV27; 7 bases fit TRBD1. The CDR3 runs 13 residues. V dropped 3 bases and J dropped 8; count of bases not matched to a gene: 1. Per germline, CDR1 MNHEY and CDR2 SMNVEV (reference sequence). The CDR3 is CASSFQGDSPLHF. CDR3 DNA sequence: TGTGCCAGCAGTTTTCAGGGGGATTCACCCCTCCACTTT.

The chain uses TRBV12-3 or TRBV12-4 and TRBJ2-2, with 15 bases lining up with TRBD2. V was pared by 2 bases and J by 5 bases, with 6 bases of the junction left unmatched. The CDR3 extends over 18 amino acids. The DNA of the CDR3 is TGTGCCAGCAGTTTACCGGGACTAGCGGGAGGATGGACCGGGGAGCTGTTTTTT. Protein product: CASSLPGLAGGWTGELFF.